This T cell receptor (beta chain) was sequenced for a study of blood T cell repertoires in COVID-19. Study at large: Collection of acute and convalescent COVID-19 samples took place in the United States, Italy and Spain. PBMCs, B-cell-depleted T cells, or T cells were the source of the cDNA or gDNA that made up the material.

The CDR3 extends over 17 amino acids. Germline V gene data show CDR1 as SEHNR and CDR2 as FQNEAQ (reference sequence). V dropped 3 bases and J dropped 0; count of bases not matched to a gene: 11. Original processing methods: The authors estimated nucleated cell counts from reference gene primer amplification. Method: immunoSEQ multiplex PCR; TCRdb's copy keeps in-frame clones and lacks some. The V and J calls and the clone size are those of that table, but D and trimming were determined from the DNA. The sample has some 150,000 clones, around 87% seen once. The chain links TRBV7-9 to TRBJ2-7, with 7 bases fitting TRBD1. What was sequenced was peripheral blood. This TCR was sampled from a woman aged 55-70 years with active or convalescent COVID-19. Written as DNA, the CDR3 is TGTGCCAGCAGCTTCGCGACTGGACAGGCCACCTCCTACGAGCAGTACTTC. Its translation is CASSFATGQATSYEQYF.